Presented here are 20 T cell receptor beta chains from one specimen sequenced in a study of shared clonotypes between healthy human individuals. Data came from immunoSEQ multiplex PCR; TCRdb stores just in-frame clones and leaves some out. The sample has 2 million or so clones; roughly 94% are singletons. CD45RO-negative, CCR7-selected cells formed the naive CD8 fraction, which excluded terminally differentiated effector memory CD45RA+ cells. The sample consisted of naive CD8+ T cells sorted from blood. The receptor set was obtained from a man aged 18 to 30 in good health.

CDR3 region: CASSYMEGGAGLTF. In DNA form, the CDR3 reads TGTGCCAGCAGTTACATGGAGGGGGGCGCGGGCTTGACTTTC. The chain carries TRBV6-5 and TRBJ2-6; either TRBD1 or TRBD2 may supply D (6 bases each). The CDR3 is made up of 14 amino acids. Germline V gene sequence: CDR1 MNHEY, CDR2 SVGAGI. V lost 2 bases and J 17 bases, leaving 19 bases between the germline ends.

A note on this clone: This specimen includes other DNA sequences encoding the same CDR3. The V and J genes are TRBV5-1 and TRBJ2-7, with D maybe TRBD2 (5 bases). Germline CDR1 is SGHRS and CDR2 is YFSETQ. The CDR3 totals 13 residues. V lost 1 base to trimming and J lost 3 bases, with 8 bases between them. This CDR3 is CASSLLGSYEQYF. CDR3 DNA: TGCGCCAGCAGCTTGTTAGGGAGCTACGAGCAGTACTTC.

The CDR3 DNA reads as TGTGCCACCACGCATGGCGGGGGCTACGAGCAGTACTTC. Protein: CATTHGGGYEQYF. The V call is TRBV11-2, the J call TRBJ2-7; 7 nucleotides agree with TRBD2. Per germline, CDR1 SGHAT and CDR2 FQNNGV. The CDR3 extends over 13 amino acids. With V trimmed by 10 bases and J by 3 bases, 9 bases remained unmatched.

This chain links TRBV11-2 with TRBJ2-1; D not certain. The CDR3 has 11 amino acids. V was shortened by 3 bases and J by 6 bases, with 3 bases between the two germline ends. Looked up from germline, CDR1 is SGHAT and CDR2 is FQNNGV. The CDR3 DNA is TGTGCCAGCAGCTTCCCCAATGAGCAGTTCTTC. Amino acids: CASSFPNEQFF.

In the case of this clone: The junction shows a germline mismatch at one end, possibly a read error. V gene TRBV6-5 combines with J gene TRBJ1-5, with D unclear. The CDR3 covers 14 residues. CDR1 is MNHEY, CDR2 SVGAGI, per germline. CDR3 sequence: CAGSTGRSNQPQHF. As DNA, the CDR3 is TGTGCCGGCAGTACCGGACGGTCCAATCAGCCCCAGCATTTT.

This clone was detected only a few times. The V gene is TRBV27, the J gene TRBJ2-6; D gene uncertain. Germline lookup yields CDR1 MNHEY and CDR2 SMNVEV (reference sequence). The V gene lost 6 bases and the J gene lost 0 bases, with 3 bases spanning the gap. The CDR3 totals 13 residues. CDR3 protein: CASRDSGANVLTF. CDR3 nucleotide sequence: TGTGCCAGCAGGGACTCTGGGGCCAACGTCCTGACTTTC.

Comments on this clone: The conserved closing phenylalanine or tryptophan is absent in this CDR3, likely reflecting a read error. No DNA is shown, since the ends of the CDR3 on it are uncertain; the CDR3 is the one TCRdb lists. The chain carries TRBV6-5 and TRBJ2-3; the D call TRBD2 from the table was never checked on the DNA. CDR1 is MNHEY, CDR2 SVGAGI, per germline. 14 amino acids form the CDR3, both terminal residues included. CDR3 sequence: CASSPLRGGAPYSL.

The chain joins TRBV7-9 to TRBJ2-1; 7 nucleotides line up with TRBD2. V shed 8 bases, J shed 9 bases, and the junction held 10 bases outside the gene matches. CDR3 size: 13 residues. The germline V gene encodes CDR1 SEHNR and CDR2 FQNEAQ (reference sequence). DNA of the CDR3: TGTGCCAGCTGGCCCCTCGGGGGGTTTGAGCAGTTCTTC. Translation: CASWPLGGFEQFF.

The CDR3 DNA reads as TGTGCCAGCAGTTTTTTAGAGGCCTATGGCTACACCTTC. This codes for CASSFLEAYGYTF. J is TRBJ1-2 and V is TRBV28; D not certain. Trimming stripped 3 bases from V and 4 bases from J, with 9 bases between. The CDR3 is 13 residues long. Germline V gives CDR1 MDHEN, CDR2 SYDVKM.

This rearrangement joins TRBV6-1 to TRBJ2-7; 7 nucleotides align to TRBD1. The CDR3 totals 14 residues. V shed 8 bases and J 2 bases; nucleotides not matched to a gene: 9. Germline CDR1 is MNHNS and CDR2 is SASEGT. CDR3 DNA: TGTGCCAGCTACCACCGGGACAGAACCTACGAGCAGTACTTC. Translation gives CASYHRDRTYEQYF.

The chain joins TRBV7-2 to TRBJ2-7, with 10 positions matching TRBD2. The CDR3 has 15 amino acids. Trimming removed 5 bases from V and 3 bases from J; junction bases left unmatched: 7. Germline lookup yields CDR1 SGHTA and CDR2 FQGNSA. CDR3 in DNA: TGTGCCAGCAGCGATAGGCAGCGGGGGGGCTACGAGCAGTACTTC. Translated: CASSDRQRGGYEQYF. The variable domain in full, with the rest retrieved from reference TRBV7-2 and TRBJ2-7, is GAGVSQSPSNKVTEKGKDVELRCDPISGHTALYWYRQSLGQGLEFLIYFQGNSAPDKSGLPSDRFSAERTGGSVSTLTIQRTQQEDSAVYLCASSDRQRGGYEQYFGPGTRLTVT.

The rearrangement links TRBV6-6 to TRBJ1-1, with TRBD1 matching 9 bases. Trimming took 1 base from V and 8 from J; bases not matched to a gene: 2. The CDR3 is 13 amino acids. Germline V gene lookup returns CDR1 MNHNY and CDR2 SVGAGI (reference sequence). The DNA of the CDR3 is TGTGCCAGCAGTTACTTGGGACAGGGAGAAGCTTTCTTT. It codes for CASSYLGQGEAFF.

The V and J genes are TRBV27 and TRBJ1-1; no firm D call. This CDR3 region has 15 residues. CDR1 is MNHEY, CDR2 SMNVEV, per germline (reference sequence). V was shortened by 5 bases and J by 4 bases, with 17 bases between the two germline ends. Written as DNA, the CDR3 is TGTGCCAGCAGTGACTCCTCCGGGGTGGGCACTGAAGCTTTCTTT. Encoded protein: CASSDSSGVGTEAFF.

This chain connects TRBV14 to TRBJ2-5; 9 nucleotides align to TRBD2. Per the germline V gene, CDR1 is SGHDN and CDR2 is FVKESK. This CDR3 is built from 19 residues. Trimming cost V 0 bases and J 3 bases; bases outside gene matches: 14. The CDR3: CASSQETVLASGAKETQYF. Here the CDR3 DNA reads TGTGCCAGCAGCCAAGAAACCGTCCTAGCTAGCGGGGCGAAAGAGACCCAGTACTTC.

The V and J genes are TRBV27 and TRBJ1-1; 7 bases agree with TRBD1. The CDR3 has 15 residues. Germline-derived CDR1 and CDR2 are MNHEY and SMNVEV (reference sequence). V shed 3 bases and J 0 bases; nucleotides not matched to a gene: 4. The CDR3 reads CASSFYQGVNTEAFF. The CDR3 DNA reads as TGTGCCAGCAGTTTTTACCAGGGGGTGAACACTGAAGCTTTCTTT.

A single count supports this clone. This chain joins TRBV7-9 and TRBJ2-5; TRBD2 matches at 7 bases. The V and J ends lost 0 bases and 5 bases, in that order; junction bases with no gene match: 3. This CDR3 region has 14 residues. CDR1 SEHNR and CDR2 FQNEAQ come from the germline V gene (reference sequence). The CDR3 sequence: CASSLAVGGETQYF. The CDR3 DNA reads TGTGCCAGCAGCTTAGCTGTGGGGGGGGAGACCCAGTACTTC.

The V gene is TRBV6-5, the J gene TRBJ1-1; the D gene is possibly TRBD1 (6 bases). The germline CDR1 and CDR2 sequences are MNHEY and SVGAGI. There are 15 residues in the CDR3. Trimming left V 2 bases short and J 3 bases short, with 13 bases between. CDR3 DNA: TGTGCCAGCAGTTACACCAGGGGATGGGACACTGAAGCTTTCTTT. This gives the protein CASSYTRGWDTEAFF.

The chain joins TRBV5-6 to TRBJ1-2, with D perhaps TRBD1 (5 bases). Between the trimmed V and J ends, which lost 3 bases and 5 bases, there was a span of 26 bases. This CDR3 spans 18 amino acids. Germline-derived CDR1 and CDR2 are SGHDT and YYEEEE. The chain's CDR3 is CASSYQRDPGYLNYGYTF. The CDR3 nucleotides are TGTGCCAGCAGCTACCAAAGGGACCCCGGTTACCTTAATTATGGCTACACCTTC.

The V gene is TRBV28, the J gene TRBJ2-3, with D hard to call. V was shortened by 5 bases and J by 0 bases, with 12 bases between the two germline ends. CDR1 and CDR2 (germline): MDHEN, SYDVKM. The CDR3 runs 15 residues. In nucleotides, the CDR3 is TGTGCCAGCAGTCCACCCCATACTAGCACAGATACGCAGTATTTT. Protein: CASSPPHTSTDTQYF.

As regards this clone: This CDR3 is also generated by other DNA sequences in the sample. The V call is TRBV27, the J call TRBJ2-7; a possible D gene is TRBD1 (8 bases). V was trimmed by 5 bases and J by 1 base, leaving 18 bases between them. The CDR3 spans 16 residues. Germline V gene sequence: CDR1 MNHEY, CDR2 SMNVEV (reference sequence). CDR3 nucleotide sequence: TGTGCCAGCAGTCCATCGACAGGGGAGGGGTCCTACGAGCAGTACTTC. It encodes CASSPSTGEGSYEQYF.